This T cell receptor beta chain was found in a study of blood T cell repertoires in COVID-19. Study context: Whether acute or convalescent, the COVID-19 samples came from the United States, Italy and Spain.

After removal of 5 bases from V and 3 bases from J, the junction contained 7 bases not matched to a gene. The CDR3 consists of 15 residues. Germline V gene lookup returns CDR1 MNHEY and CDR2 SMNVEV (reference sequence). The assay was immunoSEQ multiplex PCR, and TCRdb's table has in-frame clones only and misses some. This table holds roughly 170,000 clones, around nine tenths found once. The sequence derives from a young woman who had recovered from COVID-19. The sequencing sample was made of peripheral blood. The chain has TRBV27 and TRBJ1-3, with 7 bases matching TRBD1. DNA of the CDR3: TGTGCCAGCAGTCAAACAGGGGTTCTTGGAAACACCATATATTTT. This codes for CASSQTGVLGNTIYF.